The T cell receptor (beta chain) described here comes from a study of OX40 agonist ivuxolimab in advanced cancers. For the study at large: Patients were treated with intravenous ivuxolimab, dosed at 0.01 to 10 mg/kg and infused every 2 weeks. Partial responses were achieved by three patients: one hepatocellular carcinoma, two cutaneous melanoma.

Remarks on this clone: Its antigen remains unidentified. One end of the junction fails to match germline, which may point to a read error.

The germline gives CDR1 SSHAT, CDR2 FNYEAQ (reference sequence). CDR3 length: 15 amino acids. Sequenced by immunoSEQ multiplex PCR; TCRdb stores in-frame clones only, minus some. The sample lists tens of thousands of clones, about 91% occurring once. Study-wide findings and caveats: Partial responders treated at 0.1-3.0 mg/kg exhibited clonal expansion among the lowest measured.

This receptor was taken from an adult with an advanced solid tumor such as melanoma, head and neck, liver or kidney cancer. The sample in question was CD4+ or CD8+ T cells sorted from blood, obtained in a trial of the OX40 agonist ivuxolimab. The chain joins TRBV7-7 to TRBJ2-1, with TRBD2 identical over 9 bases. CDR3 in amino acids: CASSLGVSGGNEQFF. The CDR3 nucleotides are TGTGCTAGCAGCTTAGGCGTTAGCGGGGGCAATGAGCAGTTCTTC.